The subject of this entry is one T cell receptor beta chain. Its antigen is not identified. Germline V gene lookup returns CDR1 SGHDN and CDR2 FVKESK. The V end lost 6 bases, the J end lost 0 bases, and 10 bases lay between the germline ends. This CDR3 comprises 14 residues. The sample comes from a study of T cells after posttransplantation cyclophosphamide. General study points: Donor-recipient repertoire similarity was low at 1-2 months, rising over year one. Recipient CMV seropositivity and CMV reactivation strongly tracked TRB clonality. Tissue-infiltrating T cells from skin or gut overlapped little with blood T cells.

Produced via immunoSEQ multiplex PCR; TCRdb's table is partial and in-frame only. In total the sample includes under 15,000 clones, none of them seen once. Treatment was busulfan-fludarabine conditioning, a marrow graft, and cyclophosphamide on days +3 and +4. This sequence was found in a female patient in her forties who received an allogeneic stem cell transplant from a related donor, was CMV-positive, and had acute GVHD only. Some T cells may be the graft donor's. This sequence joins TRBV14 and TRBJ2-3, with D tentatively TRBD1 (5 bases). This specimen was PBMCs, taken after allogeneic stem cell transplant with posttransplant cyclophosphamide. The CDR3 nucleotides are TGTGCCAGCAGTCTCAGGGCTAGCACAGATACGCAGTATTTT. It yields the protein CASSLRASTDTQYF.